The table lists the clone carrying this T cell receptor (beta chain) with many counts. TCR beta CDR3 regions were amplified from RNA transcripts. The primer set for the first-round RT-PCR of the TCR CDR3 was HTBI. TCRdb re-derived calls from the multiplex PCR reads in MiXCR, one entry per CDR3 protein. Here the sample spans under 400,000 distinct CDR3 sequences, around 20% being singletons. The data belong to a study of T cells in Graves' hyperthyroidism and ophthalmopathy. CDR1 LNHNV and CDR2 YYDKDF come from the germline V gene (reference sequence). V shed 1 base and J 5 bases; nucleotides not matched to a gene: 5. The CDR3 consists of 15 residues.

This TCR was sampled from a woman aged 45-65 years with Graves' hyperthyroidism. V and J are TRBV15 and TRBJ2-1; 7 nucleotides align to TRBD2. The sample taken for sequencing was blood. CDR3 nucleotides: TGTGCCACCAGCAGAGCGGGCGGGAGAAACAATGAGCAGTTCTTC. Protein sequence: CATSRAGGRNNEQFF.